The 21 T cell receptor beta chains below come from one sample, sequenced in a study of human T cells and chemical hapten exposure. TCRdb passed the RACE reads through MiXCR, listing each CDR3 protein once. The sample has approximately 260,000 distinct CDR3 sequences, 7.5% to 9% seen once. Described time point: pre-sensitization, week 0. Sample treatment: therapeutic diphenylcyclopropenone sensitization with weekly scalp DPC. The material was whole blood, obtained in connection with sensitization to the hapten diphenylcyclopropenone (DPC). These receptors all stem from a middle-aged woman with alopecia areata. Some clones in this sample may be carry-over from other donors' samples.

The gene calls are TRBV5-1 and TRBJ2-1, with D possibly TRBD1 on 6 matching bases. There are 15 residues in the CDR3. Looked up from germline, CDR1 is SGHRS and CDR2 is YFSETQ. V lost 0 bases and J lost 8, with 15 bases in between. The chain's CDR3 is CASSLGQGTTYEQFF. The CDR3 DNA reads TGCGCCAGCAGCTTGGGTCAGGGGACGACATATGAGCAGTTCTTC.

The chain carries TRBV7-9 and TRBJ1-5; D unclear. CDR1 is SEHNR and CDR2 is FQNEAQ in the germline V gene (reference sequence). This CDR3 has 14 amino acids. V was clipped by 3 bases and J by 1 base, with 7 bases between them. This CDR3 is CASSLSESNQPQHF. CDR3 nucleotide sequence: TGTGCCAGCAGCTTGAGTGAAAGCAATCAGCCCCAGCATTTT.

The chain carries TRBV5-1 and TRBJ1-4; TRBD1 aligns across 7 bases. The CDR3 has 14 amino acids. The germline CDR1 and CDR2 sequences are SGHRS and YFSETQ. Trimming cost V 5 bases and J 4 bases; bases outside gene matches: 5. The CDR3 nucleotides are TGCGCCAGCAGTACTGGGGACAGTAATGAAAAACTGTTTTTT. It specifies CASSTGDSNEKLFF.

This clonotype was observed a handful of times. The rearrangement uses TRBV20-1 and TRBJ1-1, with D possibly being TRBD1 (6 bases). V lost 0 bases to trimming and J lost 5 bases, with 16 bases between them. CDR3 length: 15 amino acids. Looked up from germline, CDR1 is DFQATT and CDR2 is SNEGSKA (reference sequence). CDR3 amino acids: CSARDGGQAGTEAFF. In DNA, the CDR3 is TGCAGTGCTAGAGATGGGGGACAAGCGGGGACTGAAGCTTTCTTT.

This chain joins TRBV12-3 or TRBV12-4 and TRBJ2-3, with 8 bases lining up with TRBD1. The J segment lost 6 bases and the V segment lost 6 bases, leaving 11 bases of the junction unmatched. The CDR3 runs 15 residues. The CDR3 reads CASREDRAYGDTQYF. CDR3 DNA: TGTGCCAGCAGAGAGGACAGGGCGTACGGGGATACGCAGTATTTT.

This clonotype was picked up a small number of times. V usage is TRBV7-8 and J usage is TRBJ2-1; 7 bases fit TRBD1. The CDR3 is made up of 15 amino acids. Germline loops: CDR1 SGHVS, CDR2 FQNEAQ. Germline trimming cut 4 bases from V and 3 bases from J; bases unmatched to any gene: 6. The CDR3 DNA reads TGTGCCAGCAGCTGGGGACGGGACAGCTACAATGAGCAGTTCTTC. It codes for CASSWGRDSYNEQFF.

This clonotype was recorded many times. The chain has TRBV15 and TRBJ1-2; D might be TRBD1 (6 bases). V was shortened by 5 bases and J by 5 bases, with 12 bases between the two germline ends. CDR1 and CDR2 (germline): LNHNV, YYDKDF (reference sequence). This CDR3 contains 13 residues. CDR3 coding DNA: TGTGCCACCAGCCCTAGGGACATATATGGCTACACCTTC. Encoded protein: CATSPRDIYGYTF.

In this sample, this clonotype turned up a few times. The chain uses TRBV30 and TRBJ1-1; D not resolved. Germline V CDR1 and CDR2: GTSNPN, SVGIG (reference sequence). There are 14 residues in the CDR3. Trimming took off 0 bases at V and 2 bases at J, with 10 bases between the two ends. CDR3 nucleotide sequence: TGTGCCTGGAGTGTACGGGTCTTTAACACTGAAGCTTTCTTT. It yields the protein CAWSVRVFNTEAFF.

The CDR3: CSASTGWGQPQHF. The CDR3 bases are TGCAGTGCTTCTACCGGCTGGGGGCAGCCCCAGCATTTT. The chain carries TRBV20-1 and TRBJ1-5; maybe TRBD1 (5 bases). This CDR3 has 13 residues. V lost 5 bases and J 7 bases, leaving 15 bases between the germline ends. The germline V gene has CDR1 DFQATT and CDR2 SNEGSKA (reference sequence).

This clonotype was seen only a few times. The chain joins TRBV29-1 to TRBJ2-1, with 16 bases fitting TRBD2. The V segment lost 6 bases and the J segment 4 bases; nucleotides outside the gene matches: 3. Germline V lookup: CDR1 SQVTM, CDR2 ANQGSEA. The CDR3 is 15 residues long. The CDR3 protein is CSVGTSGRAYNEQFF. CDR3 in DNA: TGCAGCGTGGGGACTAGCGGGAGGGCGTACAATGAGCAGTTCTTC.

This clonotype was counted at least ten times. This chain links TRBV27 with TRBJ1-1; D is undetermined. This CDR3 spans 15 amino acids. Germline CDR1 reads MNHEY; CDR2 reads SMNVEV (reference sequence). Trimming removed 5 bases from V and 1 base from J, with 14 bases in between. The CDR3 DNA reads TGTGCCAGCAGTCCCCTAATGGGAGCGAACACTGAAGCTTTCTTT. Protein sequence: CASSPLMGANTEAFF.

V usage is TRBV6-1 and J usage is TRBJ1-4, with TRBD1 matching over 9 bases. V lost 8 bases to trimming and J lost 8 bases; unmatched junction nucleotides: 6. This CDR3 comprises 13 residues. Germline-derived CDR1 and CDR2 are MNHNS and SASEGT. CDR3 sequence: CASRTGVEEKLFF. CDR3 bases: TGTGCCAGCCGGACAGGGGTGGAGGAAAAACTGTTTTTT.

The sample holds a few counts of this clonotype. V and J are TRBV7-2 and TRBJ1-2; 10 bases map to TRBD1. The CDR3 has 13 amino acids. Germline CDR1 is SGHTA and CDR2 is FQGNSA. Germline trimming cut 5 bases from V and 6 bases from J; bases unmatched to any gene: 3. CDR3 residues: CASSQTGGDGYTF. The CDR3 nucleotides are TGTGCCAGCAGCCAGACAGGGGGCGATGGCTACACCTTC.

Only a few counts were recorded for this clonotype. The rearrangement joins TRBV7-9 to TRBJ1-2; 7 bases are shared with TRBD1. The germline V gene encodes CDR1 SEHNR and CDR2 FQNEAQ (reference sequence). The trim removed 1 base at V and 0 bases at J, leaving 2 bases unmatched. The CDR3 runs 15 residues. CDR3 sequence (DNA): TGTGCCAGCAGCTTAGATGGGACAGCTAACTATGGCTACACCTTC. Its protein is CASSLDGTANYGYTF.

The chain has TRBV29-1 and TRBJ2-3, with D possibly being TRBD1 or TRBD2 (5 bases each). CDR3 length equals 14 residues. The V end lost 4 bases, the J end lost 2 bases, and 13 bases lay between the germline ends. Germline CDR1 SQVTM, CDR2 ANQGSEA. For the CDR3, the DNA is TGCAGCGTTGCTCCCGGGGACCCCACAGATACGCAGTATTTT. Its protein is CSVAPGDPTDTQYF.

The chain couples TRBV6-5 to TRBJ1-3; D is uncertain. Trimming took off 2 bases at V and 0 bases at J, with 5 bases between the two ends. The CDR3 has 14 residues. Germline V gives CDR1 MNHEY, CDR2 SVGAGI. This chain's CDR3 is CASSYRSSGNTIYF. DNA of the CDR3: TGTGCCAGCAGTTACCGGAGCTCTGGAAACACCATATATTTT.

The table lists this clonotype with a few counts. The V call is TRBV9, the J call TRBJ2-3, with D hard to call. The V and J ends lost 3 bases and 0 bases respectively, with 14 bases between them. CDR1 and CDR2 (germline): SGDLS, YYNGEE. The CDR3 totals 16 residues. CDR3 nucleotides: TGTGCCAGCAGCGAGAGCGTACGATCTAGCACAGATACGCAGTATTTT. Translated: CASSESVRSSTDTQYF.

The chain combines TRBV7-2 with TRBJ2-3; D is possibly TRBD2 (6 bases). This CDR3 has 12 residues. Germline assignment: CDR1 SGHTA and CDR2 FQGNSA. The V and J ends lost 5 bases and 7 bases respectively, with 10 bases between them. The DNA of the CDR3 is TGTGCCAGCAGCCCGGGGAGGTATACGCAGTATTTT. Amino acid sequence: CASSPGRYTQYF.

This clonotype was detected many times. The chain has TRBV10-2 and TRBJ2-2; 10 bases map to TRBD1. Germline loops: CDR1 WSHSY, CDR2 SAAADI. The CDR3 sequence is 16 residues long. Trimming took 3 bases from V and 4 from J; bases not matched to a gene: 5. The chain's CDR3 is CASSDSGQGSTGELFF. The CDR3 nucleotides read TGCGCCAGCAGTGATTCGGGACAGGGGTCCACCGGGGAGCTGTTTTTT.

This clonotype has at least ten counts. This chain joins TRBV6-5 and TRBJ1-5; D not certain. The CDR3 totals 9 residues. Germline loops: CDR1 MNHEY, CDR2 SVGAGI. The CDR3 region is CAAGQPQHF. The CDR3 DNA reads as TGTGCAGCTGGTCAGCCCCAGCATTTT.

This clonotype was detected a few times. This chain joins TRBV27 and TRBJ2-1, with TRBD1 identical over 7 bases. Per the germline V gene, CDR1 is MNHEY and CDR2 is SMNVEV (reference sequence). CDR3 length equals 15 residues. Trimming at V came to 8 bases and at J to 7 bases, leaving 14 bases not matched to a gene. CDR3 DNA sequence: TGTGCCAGCCAGCTAGGGGGCGCGGTGTGGAATGAGCAGTTCTTC. It translates to CASQLGGAVWNEQFF.